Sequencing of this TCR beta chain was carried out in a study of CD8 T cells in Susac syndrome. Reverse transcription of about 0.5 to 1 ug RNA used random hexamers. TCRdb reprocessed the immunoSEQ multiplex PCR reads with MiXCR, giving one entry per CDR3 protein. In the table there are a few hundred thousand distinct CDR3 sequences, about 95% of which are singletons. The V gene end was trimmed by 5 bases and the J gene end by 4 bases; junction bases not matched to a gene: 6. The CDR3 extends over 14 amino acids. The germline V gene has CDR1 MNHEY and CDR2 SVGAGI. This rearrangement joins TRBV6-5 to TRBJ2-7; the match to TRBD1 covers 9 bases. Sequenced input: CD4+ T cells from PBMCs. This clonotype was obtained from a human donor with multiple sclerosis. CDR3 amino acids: CASSRQDRGYEQYF. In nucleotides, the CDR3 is TGTGCCAGCAGTCGGCAAGACAGGGGGTACGAGCAGTACTTC.